One and the same sample provided the 15 T cell receptor beta chains below, sequenced in a study of metastatic and nonmetastatic thyroid tumors. TCRdb re-clonotyped the PCR reads via MiXCR. The table records about 69,000 clones, 13% to 15% of them present only once. No patient received treatment before thyroid surgery. The specimen was blood. The origin of the receptors is a male donor with papillary thyroid cancer or a benign thyroid nodule (not recorded which). Some clones in this sample may be carry-over from other donors' samples.

This clone has a count of ten or more. V is TRBV9 and J is TRBJ1-1; 7 bases map to TRBD1. Looked up from germline, CDR1 is SGDLS and CDR2 is YYNGEE. CDR3 length: 14 residues. With V trimmed by 2 bases and J by 3 bases, 4 bases remained unmatched. The CDR3 is CASSVNTGDTEAFF. DNA of the CDR3: TGTGCCAGCAGCGTGAATACAGGGGACACTGAAGCTTTCTTT.

This clone turned up a few times. The chain links TRBV20-1 to TRBJ2-2, with 8 bases fitting TRBD1. V was pared by 5 bases and J by 3 bases, with 5 bases of the junction left unmatched. The CDR3 contains 14 residues. CDR1 and CDR2 from the germline V gene are DFQATT and SNEGSKA (reference sequence). Written as DNA, the CDR3 is TGCAGTGCTCGACGGGACAGGTACACCGGGGAGCTGTTTTTT. Residues: CSARRDRYTGELFF.

This clone was counted only a few times. This may be a read error: a much more frequent sequence differs by one nucleotide. Other DNA variants within this sample encode the same CDR3. V is TRBV4-1 and J is TRBJ1-6; 7 bases match TRBD1. The germline gives CDR1 MGHRA, CDR2 YSYEKL. With V trimmed by 1 base and J by 10 bases, 13 bases remained unmatched. This CDR3 region has 17 residues. The CDR3, as DNA: TGCGCCAGCAGCCAAGGAAAAGGGGGCGTGATTAACTCACCCCTCCACTTT. This codes for CASSQGKGGVINSPLHF.

This clone was detected only once. The V call is TRBV24-1, the J call TRBJ2-2; TRBD2 agrees at 7 bases. After removal of 6 bases from V and 12 bases from J, the junction contained 15 bases not matched to a gene. CDR3 length equals 15 residues. CDR1 and CDR2 from the germline V gene are KGHDR and SFDVKD. DNA for the CDR3: TGTGCCACCAGTTATCCGGGACTCCAGGGAGGGAAGCTGTTTTTT. This translates into CATSYPGLQGGKLFF.

This clone appeared many times. The chain joins TRBV10-3 to TRBJ2-5, with 7 bases lining up with TRBD1. Germline V lookup: CDR1 ENHRY, CDR2 SYGVKD. V shed 8 bases, J shed 2 bases, and the junction held 2 bases outside the gene matches. The CDR3 is made up of 12 amino acids. CDR3 in amino acids: CAIGTVQETQYF. CDR3 in DNA: TGTGCCATCGGGACAGTTCAAGAGACCCAGTACTTC.

This clone has ten or more counts. This sequence joins TRBV24-1 and TRBJ2-1; 7 nucleotides match TRBD1. CDR1 and CDR2 (germline): KGHDR, SFDVKD. The CDR3 loop spans 14 amino acids. The V gene end was trimmed by 5 bases and the J gene end by 8 bases; junction bases not matched to a gene: 8. The CDR3 here is CATSGRTGEHEQFF. The CDR3 bases are TGTGCCACCAGTGGTCGCACAGGGGAGCATGAGCAGTTCTTC.

The gene calls are TRBV6-1 and TRBJ2-3; D is unresolved. CDR3 length: 13 residues. Germline assignment: CDR1 MNHNS and CDR2 SASEGT. The V gene lost 6 bases and the J gene lost 6 bases, with 13 bases spanning the gap. DNA for the CDR3: TGTGCCAGCAGCAAGACCCGTTGGGATACGCAGTATTTT. It translates to CASSKTRWDTQYF.

This clone was seen once. CDR3 bases: TGCAGTGCTAGCAGCCCCCGGATAGGGGTCTACAACGAGCAGTACTTC. As protein: CSASSPRIGVYNEQYF. V gene TRBV20-1 combines with J gene TRBJ2-7; a weak D match, TRBD1 (5 bases). Germline assignment: CDR1 DFQATT and CDR2 SNEGSKA (reference sequence). The CDR3 totals 16 residues. The V end lost 3 bases, the J end lost 5 bases, and 23 bases lay between the germline ends.

This clone has a count of ten or more. The chain combines TRBV4-1 with TRBJ2-7; 9 bases agree with TRBD1. V lost 2 bases, J lost 3 bases, and 8 bases stayed unmatched. Germline-derived CDR1 and CDR2 are MGHRA and YSYEKL. The CDR3 covers 16 residues. In DNA form, the CDR3 reads TGCGCCAGCAGCCAAATTTTCGGACAGGGGTACTACGAGCAGTACGTC. Protein sequence: CASSQIFGQGYYEQYV.

This clone was observed many times. This chain links TRBV25-1 with TRBJ1-2; no definite D call. The CDR3 consists of 16 residues. In germline, CDR1 is MGHDK, CDR2 SYGVNS. The ends were cut back, 4 bases at V and 2 bases at J, with 17 bases in the middle. CDR3 bases: TGTGCCAGCAGTGGCCCCCGGTTGGCCCTGAACTATGGCTACACCTTC. It codes for CASSGPRLALNYGYTF.

This clone was seen a handful of times. An end of the junction does not agree with germline; a read error may underlie this. This sample includes further DNA sequences coding for the same CDR3. This chain uses TRBV28 with TRBJ2-1; TRBD2 matches 15 bases. Per the germline V gene, CDR1 is MDHEN and CDR2 is SYDVKM. The CDR3 runs to 17 residues. The CDR3 DNA reads TGTGCCAGCAGTCTCGGGACTAGCGGGAGGTGGGTAAATGAGCAGCTCTTC. The encoded protein is CASSLGTSGRWVNEQLF.

This clone has only a few counts. The chain links TRBV6-5 to TRBJ1-1, with no clear D. V was trimmed by 7 bases and J by 0 bases, leaving 12 bases between them. Germline loops: CDR1 MNHEY, CDR2 SVGAGI. The CDR3 loop spans 14 amino acids. CDR3 loop: CASKLDALNTEAFF. CDR3 sequence (DNA): TGTGCCAGCAAGTTGGACGCCCTGAACACTGAAGCTTTCTTT.

This clone was observed a few times. A single base separates this from a much larger clone, so it may be a read error. J is TRBJ2-4 and V is TRBV11-2, with D possibly being TRBD1 (5 bases). Per germline, CDR1 SGHAT and CDR2 FQNNGV. Trimming pared 5 bases from V and 11 bases from J, leaving 19 bases between. The CDR3 has 14 amino acids. CDR3: CASSPGHPEYLQYF. DNA for the CDR3: TGTGCCAGCAGCCCCGGACACCCGGAGTACCTTCAGTACTTC.

Regarding this clone: Just one base apart from a much larger clone, this may be a read error. The V and J genes are TRBV10-3 and TRBJ2-6, with 9 positions matching TRBD2. CDR3 length: 20 residues. V lost 6 bases to trimming and J lost 0 bases; unmatched junction nucleotides: 15. Germline V gene sequence: CDR1 ENHRY, CDR2 SYGVKD. CDR3: CAIRDLALRGRASGANVLTF. The CDR3 coding sequence is TGTGCCATCAGGGACCTTGCACTTCGCGGGAGGGCCTCTGGGGCCAACGTCCTGACTTTC.

This clone was observed many times. The V call is TRBV2, the J call TRBJ2-7; a weak D match, TRBD2 (5 bases). The CDR3 contains 14 residues. Germline V CDR1 and CDR2: SNHLY, FYNNEI. The V end lost 8 bases, the J end lost 2 bases, and 16 bases lay between the germline ends. The CDR3 DNA reads TGTGCCAGCGGTGGGAGTATGGGGACCTACGAGCAGTACTTC. It specifies CASGGSMGTYEQYF.